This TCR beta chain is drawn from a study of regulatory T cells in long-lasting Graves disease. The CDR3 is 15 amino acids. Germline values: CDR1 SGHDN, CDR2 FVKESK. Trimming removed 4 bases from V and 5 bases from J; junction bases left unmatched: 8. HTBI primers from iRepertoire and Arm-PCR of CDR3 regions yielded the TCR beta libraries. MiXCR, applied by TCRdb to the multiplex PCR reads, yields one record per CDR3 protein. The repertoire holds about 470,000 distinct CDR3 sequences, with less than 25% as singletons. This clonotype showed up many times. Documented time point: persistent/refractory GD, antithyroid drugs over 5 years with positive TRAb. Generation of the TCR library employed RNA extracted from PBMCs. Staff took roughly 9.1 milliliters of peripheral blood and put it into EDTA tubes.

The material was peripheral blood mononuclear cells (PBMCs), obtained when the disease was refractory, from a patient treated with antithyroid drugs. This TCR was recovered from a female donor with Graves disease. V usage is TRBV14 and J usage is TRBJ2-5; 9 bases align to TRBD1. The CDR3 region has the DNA TGTGCCAGCAGCCCCCGGGGACAGGGCGTGGAGACCCAGTACTTC. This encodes CASSPRGQGVETQYF.